Listed below are T cell receptor beta chains from one sample, sequenced in a study of vaccination effects on CD4 cells after COVID-19. For these receptors, no antigen is known. The assay was immunoSEQ multiplex PCR, and TCRdb's table has in-frame clones only and misses some. The table lists roughly 42,000 clones, roughly two thirds of them singletons. The material was CD4+ T cells from PBMCs cultured with HCoV-OC43 spike peptides, obtained before COVID-19 vaccination. The receptors shown here come from a human donor who received a COVID-19 vaccine. The CDR3 runs from the conserved cysteine through the conserved F or W. D genes are given only for firm matches. A clone size is listed for some rows: how often the clone was seen (once, few, many), or a class if it is expanded.

V	D	J	size	DNA	CDR3
TRBV4-3	.	TRBJ1-3	.	TGCGCCAGCAGCCAAGATGGGGGGGCTGGAAACACCATATATTTT	CASSQDGGAGNTIYF
TRBV10-3	.	TRBJ1-2	once	TGTGCCACCAAGCCCGTTCCCGGAGGGGAACACTATGGCTACACCTTC	CATKPVPGGEHYGYTF
TRBV11-2	.	TRBJ1-6	.	TGTGCCAGCAGCTTAGAGCAGGGCTCCTATAATTCACCCCTCCACTTT	CASSLEQGSYNSPLHF
TRBV7-2	TRBD1	TRBJ2-1	.	TGTGCCAGCAGCCCAGACAGGGTCCGTGAGCAGTTCTTC	CASSPDRVREQFF
TRBV2	.	TRBJ2-7	.	TGTGCCAGCAGTGAAGTGGAGGACCGCTCCTACGAGCAGTACTTC	CASSEVEDRSYEQYF
TRBV30	.	TRBJ1-6	.	TGTGCCAGTGACAGACATAATTCACCCCTCCACTTT	CASDRHNSPLHF
TRBV5-1	.	TRBJ2-1	.	TGCGCCAGCAGCTTGGCCGCGACCCTCTACAATGAGCAGTTCTTC	CASSLAATLYNEQFF
TRBV9	TRBD2	TRBJ2-7	.	TGTGCCAGCAGCGTAGGAACGGGGGGATCCTACGAGCAGTACTTC	CASSVGTGGSYEQYF
TRBV28	.	TRBJ1-5	once	TGTGCCAGCAGTGAAAGGGCAGGGGGCAATCAGCCCCAGCATTTT	CASSERAGGNQPQHF
TRBV5-4	TRBD1	TRBJ2-1	.	TGTGCCAGCAGTTTCGACAGGGGATATCACAATGAGCAGTTCTTC	CASSFDRGYHNEQFF
TRBV6-4	.	TRBJ2-7	.	TGTGCCAGCAGTTTCTCGGTTAGAGAGCAGTACTTC	CASSFSVREQYF
TRBV2	.	TRBJ2-2	few	TGTGCCAGCAGTGGCATGGGGGCGCCCGGGGAGCTGTTTTTT	CASSGMGAPGELFF
TRBV5-1	.	TRBJ2-7	.	TGCGCCAGCAGGCCCGGGGCAGGTTCAGCCTACGAGCAGTACTTC	CASRPGAGSAYEQYF
TRBV7-2	TRBD1	TRBJ2-7	.	TGTGCCAGCAGCCAGGGGGTGGGCTACGAGCAGTACTTC	CASSQGVGYEQYF
TRBV10-3	.	TRBJ1-1	.	TGTGCCATCAGTGCGGCTATGAACACTGAAGCTTTCTTT	CAISAAMNTEAFF
TRBV27	.	TRBJ1-2	.	TGTGCCAGCAGCCCCCACAGACTTAACTATGGCTACACCTTC	CASSPHRLNYGYTF
TRBV19	TRBD1	TRBJ1-5	.	TGTGCCAGTAGTTTTGTGGCGGACAGGGGAAATCAGCCCCAGCATTTT	CASSFVADRGNQPQHF
TRBV18	TRBD1	TRBJ1-2	.	TGTGCCAGCTCCTCAGGGGGCAACTATGGCTACACCTTC	CASSSGGNYGYTF
TRBV7-2	.	TRBJ2-3	.	TGTGCCAGCAGCCCCAGCTCGACGCGTACAGATACGCAGTATTTT	CASSPSSTRTDTQYF
TRBV2	.	TRBJ1-1	few	TGTGCCAGCACGGGAAGGCGGGGAGCTTTCTTT	CASTGRRGAFF
TRBV2	.	TRBJ2-5	.	TGTGCCAGCAGTGTGTGGGAGTACCAAGAGACCCAGTACTTC	CASSVWEYQETQYF
TRBV4-1	TRBD2	TRBJ2-1	.	TGCGCCAGCAGCCAAACCTCGGGACTAGCGGACTACAATGAGCAGTTCTTC	CASSQTSGLADYNEQFF
TRBV28	.	TRBJ2-7	.	TGTGCCAGCAGTTTTGAGAGGGACAACTACGAGCAGTACTTC	CASSFERDNYEQYF
TRBV7-9	TRBD2	TRBJ2-1	.	TGTGCCAGCAGCACCGGACTAGCGGGAGGGCCCATAGGGATCCATGAGCAGTTCTTC	CASSTGLAGGPIGIHEQFF
TRBV29-1	.	TRBJ2-3	.	TGCAGCGTTGAAGAAAGCACAGATACGCAGTATTTT	CSVEESTDTQYF
TRBV6-5	TRBD1	TRBJ2-3	.	TGTGCCAGCAGTTACTCGGACAGGGTAGTAGATACGCAGTATTTT	CASSYSDRVVDTQYF